The rows below give T cell receptor beta chains drawn from one sample of a study of shared clonotypes between healthy human individuals. The repertoire was sequenced with immunoSEQ multiplex PCR; TCRdb's copy has only in-frame clones and lacks some. The sample has more than 450,000 clones; around 79% are singletons. The sequenced sample was PBMCs. The receptors stem from a woman aged 40 to 50 in good health. Some clones in this sample may be carry-over from other donors' samples. The CDR3 runs from the conserved cysteine through the conserved F or W.

j_call,v_call,cdr3_aa
TRBJ2-5,TRBV27,CASSLSLAVRETQYF
TRBJ2-3,TRBV5-1,CASSILAGAADTQYF
TRBJ2-7,TRBV7-8,CASSPPASFEQYF
TRBJ2-7,TRBV27,CASGRTYEQYF
TRBJ1-5,TRBV2,CASSDRRGGNQPQHF
TRBJ2-2,TRBV11-1,CASSSQGAAGELFF
TRBJ1-5,TRBV28,CASSFSGQRNWGNQPQHF
TRBJ2-1,TRBV7-9,CASSLSQAFGQFF
TRBJ1-3,TRBV28,CASSSQGRENTIYF
TRBJ2-3,TRBV30,CAWSVRRETQYF
TRBJ2-5,TRBV7-2,CASSQDRFTETQYF
TRBJ1-4,TRBV25-1,CASSAEPQGEKLFF
TRBJ1-6,TRBV25-1,CASSGYLQGARNSPLHF
TRBJ2-1,TRBV9,CAGSGSSYNEQFF
TRBJ2-6,TRBV5-1,CASSLVAGTGANVLTF
TRBJ1-4,TRBV7-8,CASSLVPYEKLFF
TRBJ1-2,TRBV19,CASGARVNYGYTF
TRBJ1-2,TRBV28,CASSFGGRGRIGYTF
TRBJ2-2,TRBV10-3,CAILEDRTNTGELFF
TRBJ2-7,TRBV18,CASSPVSAAWEQYF
TRBJ2-3,TRBV5-1,CASAPGSGIDTQYF
TRBJ1-5,TRBV18,CASSRNGRVQPQHF
TRBJ1-3,TRBV7-9,CASSPGSASTIYF
TRBJ2-7,TRBV29-1,CSVVGTDTYEQYF
TRBJ2-1,TRBV6-5,CASSYFNEQFF
TRBJ2-1,TRBV27,CASSPRLAFISYNEQFF
TRBJ1-4,TRBV5-1,CASSLGQTFNEKLFF
TRBJ2-3,TRBV30,CAWSRRGSGTDTQYF
TRBJ1-1,TRBV7-9,CASSLGLPNTEAFF
TRBJ2-7,TRBV28,CASIPGGGDYEQYF
TRBJ1-1,TRBV7-3,CASSPSPTAASTEAFF
TRBJ2-2,TRBV19,CASNLGDRFTGELFF
TRBJ1-2,TRBV28,CASSSSGTHYGYTF
TRBJ2-1,TRBV28,CASSQYTSWGTGNDEQFF
TRBJ1-2,TRBV7-9,CASSPGTGYGYTF